This T cell receptor beta chain came from a study of lymphopenia after photon versus proton radiotherapy (dated 2019 in TCRdb). Study-level background: Photon and proton radiation therapy were compared by the study for their immunological effects in patients with gastrointestinal tumors who developed high-grade lymphopenia. The 20 or so patients in the cohort had gastrointestinal tumors, were treated with either photon or proton therapy, and subsequently developed lymphopenia. The study was designed to characterize how the impact on the immune system differs between the two radiation modalities. On the study overall, not on this receptor specifically: After the lymphocyte count nadir, repertoires from photon-treated patients showed oligoclonal expansion, particularly of CD8+ Temra cells, and this expansion drove the decline in diversity. Among patients across the cohort who died, overall survival time showed an inverse correlation with a larger post-nadir drop in TCR diversity. During treatment, patients who received proton therapy stayed relatively stable, whereas patients who received photon therapy lost naive T cells and TCR diversity and gained effector/memory populations. The authors looked at the survival association only in patients who died, and they framed better survival with proton therapy as a possibility rather than a demonstrated result.

The library was generated by the immunoSEQ multiplex PCR assay. Deep sequencing of rearranged TCR beta loci, alongside multiparametric flow cytometry, was used to profile T cell repertoires. TCRdb stores this immuneACCESS table with in-frame sequences only. Part of the clones is absent; in the studies checked, under half of the shortfall reflects unresolved V genes, and no reason is known for the rest. This sample has around 16,000 clones in its table, and about nine tenths of those were observed once. The ten largest clones capture under 60% of the sample. Its CDR3 holds 15 amino acids, cysteine through phenylalanine. Left in the record is the CDR3 DNA by itself, 45 bases read in frame from the first base. V is clipped by 4 bases and J by 9 bases, and the sequence between their germline boundaries is 19 bases long. The CDR1 and CDR2 encoded by the germline V gene are MGHRA and YSYEKL. This clone was counted once. What antigen it recognizes has not been identified. One base away there is no much larger clone; base qualities are not given.

Source: peripheral blood, taken from a patient treated with proton-based radiotherapy. The clonotype originates from a woman aged 60-75 years with cholangiocarcinoma. Some clones in this sample may be carry-over from other donors' samples. The chain uses TRBV4-1 and TRBJ1-3, and the D gene may be TRBD1, 6 bases matching. The CDR3 sequence is CASSPTDRMRATIYF. The nucleotide sequence reads as follows: TGCGCCAGCAGCCCCACAGACAGGATGAGAGCCACCATATATTTT.